The rows below give T cell receptor beta chains drawn from one sample of a study of cytomegalovirus exposure and HLA in healthy donors. TCRdb's table, derived via immunoSEQ multiplex PCR, lists solely in-frame clones and lacks some. The sample includes about 57,000 clones, roughly 83% of them seen just once. Source material: PBMCs. The receptors here all came from a man aged 25-45 years in good health and CMV-seronegative. Each CDR3 is given with its conserved first and last residue. D genes are given only for firm matches. Clone sizes are given selectively: once, few, many, or a class where the clone is expanded.

J gene,D gene,V gene,clone size,CDR3 DNA,CDR3 protein
TRBJ2-6,TRBD1,TRBV7-2,-,TGTGCCAGCAGCTTACAGGGGGCCGGGGCCAACGTCCTGACTTTC,CASSLQGAGANVLTF
TRBJ2-7,TRBD2,TRBV14,-,TGTGCCAGCAGCCAAGTGGGGACTAGGTACGAGCAGTACTTC,CASSQVGTRYEQYF
TRBJ2-7,TRBD2,TRBV19,-,TGTGCCAGTAGTGGTGAGCGGGAGACCGACGAGCAGTACTTC,CASSGERETDEQYF
TRBJ2-2,TRBD1,TRBV19,-,TGTGCCAGTAGCCCAACCGGGACAGCGAACACCGGGGAGCTGTTTTTT,CASSPTGTANTGELFF
TRBJ2-1,TRBD2,TRBV5-1,-,TGCGCCAGCAGCCCCCAAGCGGGAGGTAATGAGCAGTTCTTC,CASSPQAGGNEQFF
TRBJ2-7,TRBD1,TRBV9,-,TGTGCCAGCAGCGCCCATCCGGGACAGGGGACCTACGAGCAGTACTTC,CASSAHPGQGTYEQYF
TRBJ2-3,TRBD2,TRBV6-4,-,TGTGCCAGCAGTGACGGTAGCGGGAGCCCAGATACGCAGTATTTT,CASSDGSGSPDTQYF
TRBJ1-1,TRBD1,TRBV7-8,-,TGTGCCAGCAGCGCCCGGGACAGGGTTACTGAAGCTTTCTTT,CASSARDRVTEAFF
TRBJ1-1,-,TRBV9,-,TGTGCCAGCAGCTCTACCGCGGGAATGAACACTGAAGCTTTCTTT,CASSSTAGMNTEAFF
TRBJ2-5,TRBD2,TRBV5-6,-,TGTGCCAGCAGCCCCTGGGGTAGCGGGAGGATCGGGACCCAGTACTTC,CASSPWGSGRIGTQYF
TRBJ1-5,-,TRBV12-5,-,TGTGCTAGTGGTTGGGGCCTGAACCAGCCCCAGCATTTT,CASGWGLNQPQHF
TRBJ2-1,TRBD2,TRBV14,-,TGTGCCAGCAGCCAAGGACTAGCGGGCCCCAATGAGCAGTTCTTC,CASSQGLAGPNEQFF
TRBJ2-1,TRBD2,TRBV11-2,-,TGTGCCAGCTTATTGGGGGGGTACACTGAGCAGTTCTTC,CASLLGGYTEQFF
TRBJ1-5,TRBD1,TRBV5-5,-,TGTGCCAGCAGCTTGGTACAGGGGGAACAGCCCCAGCATTTT,CASSLVQGEQPQHF
TRBJ2-2,TRBD1,TRBV7-9,-,TGTGCCAGCAGCTTAATTCGACAGGGGAGGACCGGGGAGCTGTTTTTT,CASSLIRQGRTGELFF
TRBJ2-1,TRBD2,TRBV18,once,TGTGCCAGCTCACCCCTCTTAGCGGGAGGGTTAACTGAGCAGTTCTTC,CASSPLLAGGLTEQFF
TRBJ2-1,-,TRBV9,-,TGTGCCAGCAGCGGGAGCGTATCTGAGCAGTTCTTC,CASSGSVSEQFF
TRBJ2-3,TRBD2,TRBV4-2,-,TGTGCCAGCAGCCAATCGGCGGGGGGGCCAGCCGATACGCAGTATTTT,CASSQSAGGPADTQYF
TRBJ1-2,TRBD1,TRBV6-5,-,TGTGCCAGCAGTAGGGGACAGAACTATGGCTACACCTTC,CASSRGQNYGYTF
TRBJ1-2,TRBD1,TRBV7-9,-,TGTGCCAGCAGCTTAGGAGGACAGGCTTTCCTCTATGGCTACACCTTC,CASSLGGQAFLYGYTF
TRBJ2-1,TRBD2,TRBV9,-,TGTGCCAGCAGCGTAGTACCGGGAGGCTACAATGAGCAGTTCTTC,CASSVVPGGYNEQFF
TRBJ2-7,-,TRBV2,-,TGTGCCAGCAGTGAAACCCGACAGGCCGAATACGAGCAGTACTTC,CASSETRQAEYEQYF
TRBJ2-2,-,TRBV7-2,-,TGTGCCAGCAGCTTAAAAGGGGTGAACACCGGGGAGCTGTTTTTT,CASSLKGVNTGELFF
TRBJ2-2,-,TRBV2,-,TGTGCCAGCAGTTCCCAGGGGAGCACCGGGGAGCTGTTTTTT,CASSSQGSTGELFF
TRBJ2-7,TRBD2,TRBV5-4,-,TGTGCCAGCAGCTTGGGGGGAGCGGGGGGGGGACCCTACGAGCAGTACTTC,CASSLGGAGGGPYEQYF
TRBJ2-1,-,TRBV28,-,TGTGCCGGAAGCCGAAGGAGGGATGAGCAGTTCTTC,CAGSRRRDEQFF
TRBJ1-3,-,TRBV5-6,-,TGTGCCAGCAGCTTGGATGTGAGTGGAAACACCATATATTTT,CASSLDVSGNTIYF
TRBJ1-2,TRBD1,TRBV27,-,TGTGCCAGCAGTTTCTCCCCCCGACAGGGGGCGAGTGATGGCTACACCTTC,CASSFSPRQGASDGYTF
TRBJ1-5,-,TRBV6-1,-,TGTGCCAGCAGCTCCGTGGGGAGAAATCAGCCCCAGCATTTT,CASSSVGRNQPQHF
TRBJ1-1,-,TRBV7-8,once,TGTGCCAGCAGCCCCCCCCCAGTAAGGGGGAACACTGAAGCTTTCTTT,CASSPPPVRGNTEAFF
TRBJ2-1,TRBD2,TRBV5-1,-,TGCGCCAGCAGCTTGGGACTAGCGGGAATCCATGAGCAGTTCTTC,CASSLGLAGIHEQFF
TRBJ2-5,-,TRBV6-1,-,TGTGCCAGCAGTGAAAAGGGAGCGGGACATGGGGAGACCCAGTACTTC,CASSEKGAGHGETQYF
TRBJ1-1,TRBD1,TRBV29-1,-,TGCAGCGTTGAAACAGGGGGGGGTACTGAAGCTTTCTTT,CSVETGGGTEAFF
TRBJ2-2,TRBD1,TRBV9,-,TGTGCCAGCAGCCAATTCGGACAGGGCGGGGTCGGGGAGCTGTTTTTT,CASSQFGQGGVGELFF
TRBJ2-7,TRBD2,TRBV19,-,TGTGCCAGTAGGGTAGCGGGAGAGGGGAACTACGAGCAGTACTTC,CASRVAGEGNYEQYF
TRBJ2-5,TRBD2,TRBV9,-,TGTGCCAGCAGCGCCGGGGGGGGTCCTGCGTACTTC,CASSAGGGPAYF
TRBJ2-1,TRBD2,TRBV9,-,TGTGCCAGCAGCAGACACGGCGGGAGGGCCTCGAATGAGCAGTTCTTC,CASSRHGGRASNEQFF